The 22 T cell receptor beta chains reported below all come from one sample, sequenced in a study of T cell clonotyping in hematopoietic cell transplantation. This table comes from immunoSEQ multiplex PCR, and its TCRdb copy is limited to in-frame clones, with some not included. Found here are approximately 10,000 clones, roughly 87% of them singletons; the top ten hold roughly 3.9%. Material: peripheral blood mononuclear cells. The receptors were sampled from a human donor who either received an allogeneic hematopoietic cell transplant for a myeloid malignancy or was a related donor (not recorded which). Some clones in this sample may be carry-over from other donors' samples.

The chain joins TRBV29-1 to TRBJ1-2; TRBD1 might be the D (6 bases). Germline V gene sequence: CDR1 SQVTM, CDR2 ANQGSEA. V was cut by 4 bases and J by 3 bases, with 9 bases left in between. This CDR3 spans 12 amino acids. CDR3 nucleotides: TGCAGCGTTGGGACAGAACACTATGGCTACACCTTC. Translated, it gives CSVGTEHYGYTF.

This rearrangement joins TRBV16 to TRBJ1-1; D ambiguous. Germline V gene sequence: CDR1 KGHSY, CDR2 FQNENV. The CDR3 loop spans 13 amino acids. V shed 0 bases and J shed 3 bases, with 5 bases lying between them. The CDR3 DNA reads TGTGCCAGCAGCCAATCCCAGTACACTGAAGCTTTCTTT. As protein: CASSQSQYTEAFF. The variable domain in full, with the rest retrieved from reference TRBV16 and TRBJ1-1, is GEEVAQTPKHLVRGEGQKAKLYCAPIKGHSYVFWYQQVLKNEFKFLISFQNENVFDETGMPKERFSAKCLPNSPCSLEIQATKLEDSAVYFCASSQSQYTEAFFGQGTRLTVV.

The chain joins TRBV21-1 to TRBJ2-4; the listed D gene, TRBD1, was not tested against the DNA. TRBV21-1 is marked as a pseudogene. CDR3 length equals 13 residues. The CDR3 DNA sequence: TGTGCCAGCAAAGAGGACAGGCCCTACATTCAGTACTTC. Protein: CASKEDRPYIQYF.

The genes are TRBV4-1 and TRBJ2-3; 8 positions match TRBD2. J lost 3 bases, V lost 0 bases, and 14 bases had no gene match. This CDR3 region has 19 residues. CDR1 and CDR2 from the germline V gene are MGHRA and YSYEKL. The CDR3 region is CASSQDNFGGGLGTDTQYF. DNA of the CDR3: TGCGCCAGCAGCCAAGATAATTTCGGGGGGGGCCTGGGAACAGATACGCAGTATTTT.

The count of this clone is one. The chain is built from TRBV9 and TRBJ2-5; the D call may be TRBD1 or TRBD2 (5 bases each). Germline assignment: CDR1 SGDLS and CDR2 YYNGEE. This CDR3 has 16 residues. Trimming cost V 4 bases and J 1 base, with 17 bases left between them. The CDR3 is CASSFLSGTVQETQYF. The CDR3, as DNA: TGTGCCAGCAGCTTCTTATCCGGGACGGTCCAAGAGACCCAGTACTTC.

The genes are TRBV6-5 and TRBJ2-2, with D perhaps given as TRBD1 or TRBD2 (5 bases each). There are 14 residues in the CDR3. V was pared by 6 bases and J by 4 bases, with 12 bases between. CDR1 is MNHEY, CDR2 SVGAGI, per germline. Written as DNA, the CDR3 is TGTGCCAGCAGAACGCAGAGGGGCACCGGGGAGCTGTTTTTT. It specifies CASRTQRGTGELFF.

The rearrangement joins TRBV6-1 to TRBJ1-5; 9 bases agree with TRBD1. The V and J ends lost 6 bases and 7 bases, in that order; junction bases with no gene match: 10. CDR3 size: 15 residues. CDR1 is MNHNS and CDR2 is SASEGT in the germline V gene. The DNA for the CDR3 is TGTGCCAGCAGCGACCCGGGACAGGGAGGCCAGCCCCAGCATTTT. Translated, it gives CASSDPGQGGQPQHF.

The V gene is TRBV7-9, the J gene TRBJ2-1, with D maybe TRBD2 (7 bases). Deletions cut 3 bases from V and 4 bases from J, with 13 bases between. The CDR3 has 15 amino acids. Germline values: CDR1 SEHNR, CDR2 FQNEAQ (reference sequence). CDR3 nucleotide sequence: TGTGCCAGCAGCTTCAGGAGGGGGGGGTACAATGAGCAGTTCTTC. Translated: CASSFRRGGYNEQFF.

V and J are TRBV29-1 and TRBJ1-1; D might be TRBD1 (5 bases). Germline CDR1 SQVTM, CDR2 ANQGSEA. The CDR3 consists of 13 residues. Trimming took 7 bases from V and 0 from J, leaving 12 bases between them. CDR3 sequence: CSGRGGMNTEAFF. The CDR3 coding sequence is TGCAGCGGGAGGGGCGGGATGAACACTGAAGCTTTCTTT. Combining the CDR3 with reference TRBV29-1 and TRBJ1-1 gives the whole variable domain SAVISQKPSRDICQRGTSLTIQCQVDSQVTMMFWYRQQPGQSLTLIATANQGSEATYESGFVIDKFPISRPNLTFSTLTVSNMSPEDSSIYLCSGRGGMNTEAFFGQGTRLTVV.

In the case of this clone: Other DNA sequences of this sample code for an identical CDR3. The chain carries TRBV5-1 and TRBJ1-1, with D unclear. The V and J ends lost 0 bases and 1 base respectively, with 4 bases between them. The germline V gene encodes CDR1 SGHRS and CDR2 YFSETQ. This CDR3 region has 13 residues. CDR3: CASSLGGNTEAFF. CDR3 DNA: TGCGCCAGCAGCTTGGGGGGGAACACTGAAGCTTTCTTT.

This clone was detected a few times. V is TRBV7-9 and J is TRBJ2-7, with 7 bases lining up with TRBD2. The ends lost 2 bases at V and 1 base at J; junction bases unmatched: 8. The CDR3 covers 16 residues. Germline V gives CDR1 SEHNR, CDR2 FQNEAQ (reference sequence). The CDR3 protein is CASSLFSGTVSYEQYF. In nucleotides, the CDR3 is TGTGCCAGCAGCTTATTCAGCGGGACGGTATCCTACGAGCAGTACTTC.

V and J are TRBV19 and TRBJ2-1; a possible D gene is TRBD2 (6 bases). The V gene's germline CDR1 is LNHDA and CDR2 SQIVND (reference sequence). This CDR3 is built from 15 residues. With 5 bases removed from V and 4 bases from J, the gap between germline ends came to 15 bases. The CDR3 DNA follows: TGTGCCAGTAGTGACTCGGCGGGGAGTTACAATGAGCAGTTCTTC. Its protein is CASSDSAGSYNEQFF. Looking up the rest from reference TRBV19 and TRBJ2-1 gives the full variable domain: DGGITQSPKYLFRKEGQNVTLSCEQNLNHDAMYWYRQDPGQGLRLIYYSQIVNDFQKGDIAEGYSVSREKKESFPLTVTSAQKNPTAFYLCASSDSAGSYNEQFFGPGTRLTVL.

The CDR3 spells CASSIDQDRDLLVTEAFF. CDR3 sequence (DNA): TGTGCCAGTAGTATAGATCAGGACAGGGATCTCCTAGTCACTGAAGCTTTCTTT. The rearrangement joins TRBV19 to TRBJ1-1; TRBD1 aligns across 8 bases. This CDR3 contains 18 residues. Trimming at V came to 0 bases and at J to 4 bases, leaving 13 bases not matched to a gene. The germline V gene encodes CDR1 LNHDA and CDR2 SQIVND (reference sequence).

The chain links TRBV5-1 to TRBJ1-1, with D perhaps TRBD1 (6 bases). CDR1 is SGHRS, CDR2 YFSETQ, per germline. The CDR3 has 15 amino acids. The V and J ends lost 1 base and 1 base respectively, with 11 bases between them. This chain's CDR3 is CASSLPTGTNTEAFF. The CDR3 nucleotides read TGCGCCAGCAGCTTGCCAACAGGGACGAACACTGAAGCTTTCTTT.

The genes are TRBV7-9 and TRBJ2-7; D not certain. Germline V gene lookup returns CDR1 SEHNR and CDR2 FQNEAQ (reference sequence). This CDR3 contains 11 residues. Deletions cut 5 bases from V and 2 bases from J, with 4 bases between. DNA of the CDR3: TGTGCCAGCAGCGAAACCTACGAGCAGTACTTC. Protein sequence: CASSETYEQYF.

The V call is TRBV5-6, the J call TRBJ2-3; no clear D. The CDR3 has 13 amino acids. Per the germline V gene, CDR1 is SGHDT and CDR2 is YYEEEE. Trimming stripped 4 bases from V and 0 bases from J, with 6 bases between. The CDR3 coding sequence is TGTGCCAGCAGCCCCGCCAGCACAGATACGCAGTATTTT. Protein: CASSPASTDTQYF. Using reference TRBV5-6 and TRBJ2-3 for the parts outside the CDR3, the full variable domain is DAGVTQSPTHLIKTRGQQVTLRCSPKSGHDTVSWYQQALGQGPQFIFQYYEEEERQRGNFPDRFSGHQFPNYSSELNVNALLLGDSALYLCASSPASTDTQYFGPGTRLTVL.

The chain is built from TRBV27 and TRBJ1-2; D is unresolved. The CDR3 spans 13 residues. The germline V gene encodes CDR1 MNHEY and CDR2 SMNVEV (reference sequence). The V and J ends lost 3 bases and 6 bases respectively, with 11 bases between them. Here the CDR3 DNA reads TGTGCCAGCAGTTTCGGAGCTTCCGATGGCTACACCTTC. This codes for CASSFGASDGYTF.

CDR3 DNA: TGTGCCAGTAGGCGAGGACAGGGATCTGAAGCTTTCTTT. Amino acid sequence: CASRRGQGSEAFF. The V gene is TRBV19, the J gene TRBJ1-1, with 8 bases identical to TRBD1. Germline loops: CDR1 LNHDA, CDR2 SQIVND (reference sequence). The CDR3 is made up of 13 amino acids. J lost 6 bases, V lost 6 bases, and 6 bases had no gene match.

The chain uses TRBV10-3 and TRBJ1-2; 8 bases line up with TRBD1. The CDR3 is made up of 14 amino acids. CDR1 and CDR2 from the germline V gene are ENHRY and SYGVKD. V was clipped by 2 bases and J by 8 bases; unmatched bases: 7. The CDR3 protein is CAISETQGAKGYTF. The DNA of the CDR3 is TGTGCCATCAGTGAGACGCAGGGGGCGAAAGGCTACACCTTC.

The rearrangement joins TRBV19 to TRBJ1-1; D uncertain. Germline V gene data show CDR1 as LNHDA and CDR2 as SQIVND (reference sequence). The CDR3 totals 11 residues. Trimming removed 9 bases at V and 7 bases at J, with 12 bases between. The CDR3 DNA follows: TGTGCCAGCTTAAAGAGGGATGAAGCTTTCTTT. Amino acid sequence: CASLKRDEAFF.

The V call is TRBV5-5, the J call TRBJ1-6; D might be TRBD1 (6 bases). The CDR3 is made up of 14 amino acids. The germline V gene encodes CDR1 SGHKS and CDR2 YYEKEE (reference sequence). Trimming took 0 bases from V and 6 from J, leaving 7 bases between them. Here the CDR3 DNA reads TGTGCCAGCAGCTTGGGACAGGTTAATTCACCCCTCCACTTT. Translated, it gives CASSLGQVNSPLHF.

The rearrangement joins TRBV9 to TRBJ2-2; D is undetermined. CDR3 length equals 15 residues. V shed 4 bases and J shed 1 base, with 11 bases lying between them. Germline V gives CDR1 SGDLS, CDR2 YYNGEE. The CDR3 loop is CASSTRTGNTGELFF. In DNA, the CDR3 is TGTGCCAGCAGCACGCGGACGGGGAACACCGGGGAGCTGTTTTTT.